Each of the 6 T cell receptor beta chains below was sequenced from the same sample in a study of blood T cell repertoires in COVID-19. Assay: immunoSEQ multiplex PCR; the TCRdb copy retains only in-frame clones and omits some. This sample has around 500,000 clones, with over 75% found just once. The sample taken for sequencing was PBMCs or T cells enriched from blood (not recorded which). The source is a woman between 40 and 50 years old who had recovered from COVID-19.

Of note for this clone: Distinct nucleotide sequences in the sample also encode this CDR3. The chain combines TRBV10-1 with TRBJ2-2; D may be TRBD1 (5 bases). This CDR3 is built from 13 residues. Germline V gene lookup returns CDR1 WNHNN and CDR2 SYGVQD (reference sequence). Deletions cut 5 bases from V and 3 bases from J, with 7 bases between. The CDR3 DNA reads as TGCGCCAGCAGTAGGGGCGACACCGGGGAGCTGTTTTTT. It specifies CASSRGDTGELFF.

This chain uses TRBV3-1 (or the pseudogene TRBV3-2) with TRBJ2-2; 9 bases match TRBD1. This CDR3 spans 13 amino acids. V was clipped by 8 bases and J by 7 bases; unmatched bases: 5. The germline V gene encodes CDR1 LGHDT and CDR2 YNNKEL (reference sequence). The CDR3 protein is CASRTGVGGELFF. CDR3 bases: TGTGCCAGCCGGACAGGGGTAGGCGGGGAGCTGTTTTTT.

This sequence joins TRBV5-4 and TRBJ1-1, with 7 nucleotides matching TRBD1. The trim removed 2 bases at V and 5 bases at J, leaving 6 bases unmatched. This CDR3 spans 14 amino acids. Per the germline V gene, CDR1 is SGHNT and CDR2 is YYREEE (reference sequence). CDR3 in amino acids: CASSFKGAKTEAFF. The CDR3 nucleotides are TGTGCCAGCAGCTTTAAGGGGGCGAAGACTGAAGCTTTCTTT. The whole variable domain, filled in from reference TRBV5-4 and TRBJ1-1, reads ETGVTQSPTHLIKTRGQQVTLRCSSQSGHNTVSWYQQALGQGPQFIFQYYREEENGRGNFPPRFSGLQFPNYSSELNVNALELDDSALYLCASSFKGAKTEAFFGQGTRLTVV.

In its sample, this clone was seen a few times. The rearrangement uses TRBV7-9 and TRBJ1-5; unclear D gene. Germline lookup yields CDR1 SEHNR and CDR2 FQNEAQ (reference sequence). This CDR3 spans 14 amino acids. V lost 0 bases, J lost 1 base, and 4 bases lay in between. DNA of the CDR3: TGTGCCAGCAGCTTAGCATCAAGCAATCAGCCCCAGCATTTT. Translation: CASSLASSNQPQHF.

Concerning this clone: Other DNA variants within this sample encode the same CDR3. The chain combines TRBV19 with TRBJ2-2; TRBD2 aligns across 8 bases. Germline assignment: CDR1 LNHDA and CDR2 SQIVND (reference sequence). This CDR3 has 15 residues. After removal of 3 bases from V and 0 bases from J, the junction contained 0 bases not matched to a gene. Here the CDR3 DNA reads TGTGCCAGTAGTATGGGACTAGCGAACACCGGGGAGCTGTTTTTT. It encodes CASSMGLANTGELFF.

The chain links TRBV10-1 to TRBJ1-2; 8 bases map to TRBD1. V lost 7 bases to trimming and J lost 4 bases; unmatched junction nucleotides: 20. The germline gives CDR1 WNHNN, CDR2 SYGVQD (reference sequence). The CDR3 length is 18 residues. In DNA form, the CDR3 reads TGCGCCAGCATAATCAAACGGACAGGGACGGAAGGTGTCTATGGCTACACCTTC. Amino acids: CASIIKRTGTEGVYGYTF.